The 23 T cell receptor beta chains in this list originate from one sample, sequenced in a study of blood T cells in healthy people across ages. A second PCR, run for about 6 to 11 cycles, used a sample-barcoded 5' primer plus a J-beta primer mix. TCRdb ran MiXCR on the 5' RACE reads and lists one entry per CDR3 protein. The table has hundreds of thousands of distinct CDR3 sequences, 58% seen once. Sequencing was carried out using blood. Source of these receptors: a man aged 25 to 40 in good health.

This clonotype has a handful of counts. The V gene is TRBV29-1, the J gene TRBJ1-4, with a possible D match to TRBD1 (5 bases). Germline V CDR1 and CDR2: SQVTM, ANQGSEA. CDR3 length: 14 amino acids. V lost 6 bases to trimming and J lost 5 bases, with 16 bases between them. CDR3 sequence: CSVGVGAYNEKLFF. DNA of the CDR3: TGCAGCGTCGGTGTTGGGGCTTACAATGAAAAACTGTTTTTT.

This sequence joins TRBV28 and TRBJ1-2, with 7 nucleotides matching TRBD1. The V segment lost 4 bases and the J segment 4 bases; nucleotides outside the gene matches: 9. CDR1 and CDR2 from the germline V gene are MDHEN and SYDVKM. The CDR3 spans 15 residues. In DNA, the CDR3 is TGTGCCAGCAGTTCCGGGGACGGGACAGTCTATGGCTACACCTTC. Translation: CASSSGDGTVYGYTF.

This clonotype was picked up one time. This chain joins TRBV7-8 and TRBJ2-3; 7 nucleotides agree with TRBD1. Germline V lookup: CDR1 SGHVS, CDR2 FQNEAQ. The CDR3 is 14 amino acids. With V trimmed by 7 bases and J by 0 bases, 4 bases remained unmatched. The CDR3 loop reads CASNRGHSTDTQYF. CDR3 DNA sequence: TGTGCCAGCAACAGGGGACACAGCACAGATACGCAGTATTTT.

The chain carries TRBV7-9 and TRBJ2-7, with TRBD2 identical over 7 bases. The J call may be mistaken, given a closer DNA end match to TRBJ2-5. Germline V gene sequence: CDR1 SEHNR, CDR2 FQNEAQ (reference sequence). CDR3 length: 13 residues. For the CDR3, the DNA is TGTGCCAGCAGCCGAGAGCGGGAACAGACCCAGTACTTC. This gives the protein CASSREREQTQYF.

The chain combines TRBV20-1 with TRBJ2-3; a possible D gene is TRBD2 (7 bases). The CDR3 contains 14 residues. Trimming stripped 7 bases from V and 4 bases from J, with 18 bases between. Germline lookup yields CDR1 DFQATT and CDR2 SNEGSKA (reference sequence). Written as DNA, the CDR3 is TGCAGTGGAGGAAAGGGGGGGCGTTCAGATACGCAGTATTTT. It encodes CSGGKGGRSDTQYF.

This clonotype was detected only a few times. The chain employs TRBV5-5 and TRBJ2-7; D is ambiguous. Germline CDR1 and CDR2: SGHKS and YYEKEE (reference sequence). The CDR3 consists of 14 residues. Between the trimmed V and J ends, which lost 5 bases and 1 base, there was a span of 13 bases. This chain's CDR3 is CASRSTLGSYEQYF. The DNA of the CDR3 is TGTGCCAGCAGGTCGACCTTGGGGTCCTACGAGCAGTACTTC.

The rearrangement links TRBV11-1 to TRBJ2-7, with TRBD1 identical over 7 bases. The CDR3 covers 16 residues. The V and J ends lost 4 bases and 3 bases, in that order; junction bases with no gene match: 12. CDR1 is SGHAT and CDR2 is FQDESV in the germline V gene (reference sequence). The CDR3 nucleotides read TGTGCCAGCAGCTCGCCTGGGGACAGCTATCACTACGAGCAGTACTTC. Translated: CASSSPGDSYHYEQYF.

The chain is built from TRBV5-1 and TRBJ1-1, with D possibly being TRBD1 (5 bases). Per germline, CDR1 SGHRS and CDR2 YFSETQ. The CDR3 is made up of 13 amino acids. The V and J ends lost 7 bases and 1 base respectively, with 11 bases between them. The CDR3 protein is CASQGRTNTEAFF. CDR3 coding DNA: TGCGCCAGCCAGGGACGGACGAACACTGAAGCTTTCTTT.

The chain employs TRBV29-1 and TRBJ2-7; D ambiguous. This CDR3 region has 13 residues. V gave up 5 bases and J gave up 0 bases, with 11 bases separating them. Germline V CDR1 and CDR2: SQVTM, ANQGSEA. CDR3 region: CSVLRAGSYEQYF. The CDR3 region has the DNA TGCAGCGTTTTACGGGCAGGCTCCTACGAGCAGTACTTC.

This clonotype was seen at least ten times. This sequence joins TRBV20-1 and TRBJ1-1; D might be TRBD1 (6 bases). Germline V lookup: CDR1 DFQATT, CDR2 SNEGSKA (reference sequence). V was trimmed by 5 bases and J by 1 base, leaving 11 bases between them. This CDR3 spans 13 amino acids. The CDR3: CSACQGTNTEAFF. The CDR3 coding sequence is TGCAGTGCTTGCCAGGGGACGAACACTGAAGCTTTCTTT.

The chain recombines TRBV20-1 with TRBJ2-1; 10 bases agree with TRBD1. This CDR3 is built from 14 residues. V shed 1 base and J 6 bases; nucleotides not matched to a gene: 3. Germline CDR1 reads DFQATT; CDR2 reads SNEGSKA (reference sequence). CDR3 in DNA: TGCAGTGCTAGAGTGGGACAGGGGATCAATGAGCAGTTCTTC. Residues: CSARVGQGINEQFF.

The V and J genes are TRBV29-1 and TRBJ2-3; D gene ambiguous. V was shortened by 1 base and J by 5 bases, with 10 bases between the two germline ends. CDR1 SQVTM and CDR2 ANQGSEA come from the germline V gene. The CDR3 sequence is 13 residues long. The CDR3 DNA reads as TGCAGCGTTGAAGTCCAAACGAGAGATACGCAGTATTTT. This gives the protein CSVEVQTRDTQYF.

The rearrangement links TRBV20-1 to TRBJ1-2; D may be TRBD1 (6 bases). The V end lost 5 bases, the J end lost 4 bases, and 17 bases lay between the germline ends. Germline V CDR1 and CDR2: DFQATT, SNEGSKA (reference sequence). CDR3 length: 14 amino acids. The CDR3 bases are TGCAGTGCTCCGCCCCAGGGGCGAGGCTATGGCTACACCTTC. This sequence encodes CSAPPQGRGYGYTF.

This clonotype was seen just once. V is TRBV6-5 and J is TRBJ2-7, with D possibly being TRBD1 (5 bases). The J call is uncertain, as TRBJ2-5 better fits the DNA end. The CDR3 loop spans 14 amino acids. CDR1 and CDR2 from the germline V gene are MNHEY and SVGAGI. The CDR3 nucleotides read TGTGCCAGCAGTTACCGAGCAGGGCGAGAGACCCAGTACTTC. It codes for CASSYRAGRETQYF.

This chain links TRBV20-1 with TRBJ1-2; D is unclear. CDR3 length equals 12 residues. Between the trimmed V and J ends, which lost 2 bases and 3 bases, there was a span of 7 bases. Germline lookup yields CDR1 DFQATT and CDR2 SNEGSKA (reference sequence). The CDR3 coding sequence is TGCAGTGCTAGACTAGCGGACTATGGCTACACCTTC. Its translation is CSARLADYGYTF.

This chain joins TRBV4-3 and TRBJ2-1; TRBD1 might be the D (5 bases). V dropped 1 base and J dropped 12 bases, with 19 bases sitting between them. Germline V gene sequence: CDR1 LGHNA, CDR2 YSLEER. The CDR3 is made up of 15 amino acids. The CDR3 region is CASSQAEAGQISQFF. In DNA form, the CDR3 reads TGCGCCAGCAGCCAAGCCGAGGCAGGGCAAATTTCGCAGTTCTTC.

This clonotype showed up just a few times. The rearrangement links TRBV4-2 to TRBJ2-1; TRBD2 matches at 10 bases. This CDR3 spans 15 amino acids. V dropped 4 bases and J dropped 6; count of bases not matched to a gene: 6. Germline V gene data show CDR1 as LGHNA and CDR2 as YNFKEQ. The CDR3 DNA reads TGTGCCAGCAGCCCACGGGGACTAGCGTCCAATGAGCAGTTCTTC. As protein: CASSPRGLASNEQFF.

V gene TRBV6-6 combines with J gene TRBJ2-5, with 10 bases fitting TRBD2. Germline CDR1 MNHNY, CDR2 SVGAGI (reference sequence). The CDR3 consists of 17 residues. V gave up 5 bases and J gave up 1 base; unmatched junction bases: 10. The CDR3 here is CASSTRRAGGFQETQYF. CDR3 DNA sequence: TGTGCCAGCAGTACGCGTCGAGCGGGAGGGTTCCAAGAGACCCAGTACTTC.

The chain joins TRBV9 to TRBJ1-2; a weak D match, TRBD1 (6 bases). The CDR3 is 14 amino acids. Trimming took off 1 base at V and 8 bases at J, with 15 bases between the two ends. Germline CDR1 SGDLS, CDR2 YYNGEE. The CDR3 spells CASSVQGTTYGYTF. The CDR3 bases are TGTGCCAGCAGCGTACAGGGGACGACGTACGGCTACACCTTC.

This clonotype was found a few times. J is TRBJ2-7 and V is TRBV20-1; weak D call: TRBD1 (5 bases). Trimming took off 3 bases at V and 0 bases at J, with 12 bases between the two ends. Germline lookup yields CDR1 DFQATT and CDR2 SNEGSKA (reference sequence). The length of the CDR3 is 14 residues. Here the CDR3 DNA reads TGCAGTGCTAGTAGACAGCTGAGCTCCTACGAGCAGTACTTC. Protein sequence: CSASRQLSSYEQYF.

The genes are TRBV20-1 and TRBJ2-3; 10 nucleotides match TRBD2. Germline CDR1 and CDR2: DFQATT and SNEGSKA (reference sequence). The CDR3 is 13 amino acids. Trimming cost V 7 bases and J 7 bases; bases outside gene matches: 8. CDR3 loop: CSGGQAGGNTQYF. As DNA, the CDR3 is TGCAGTGGTGGTCAAGCGGGGGGGAATACGCAGTATTTT.

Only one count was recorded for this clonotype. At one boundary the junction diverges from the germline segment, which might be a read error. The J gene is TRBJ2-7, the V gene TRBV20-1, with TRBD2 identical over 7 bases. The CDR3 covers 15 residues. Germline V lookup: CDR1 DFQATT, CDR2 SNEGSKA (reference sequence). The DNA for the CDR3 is TGCAGTGCTAGATCCTCCGGCGGGAGTAACTACGGGCAGTACTTC. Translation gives CSARSSGGSNYGQYF.

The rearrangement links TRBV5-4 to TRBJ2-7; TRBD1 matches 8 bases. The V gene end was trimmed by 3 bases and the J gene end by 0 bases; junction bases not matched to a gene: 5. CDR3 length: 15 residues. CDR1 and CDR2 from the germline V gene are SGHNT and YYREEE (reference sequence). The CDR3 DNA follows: TGTGCCAGCAGCTCCGGACAGGGCCCCTCCTACGAGCAGTACTTC. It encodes CASSSGQGPSYEQYF.